This T cell receptor beta chain was observed in a study of blood T cell repertoires in COVID-19. The CDR3 contains 16 residues. Sequencing was performed with immunoSEQ multiplex PCR; in TCRdb, only in-frame clones are kept and a portion is missing. This sample has under 350,000 clones; roughly nine tenths occur once, and the top ten carry 2% to 2.5%. The material sequenced was peripheral blood. This receptor was taken from a man aged 45-60 years with acute or convalescent COVID-19. The chain combines TRBV12-2 with TRBJ2-7; TRBD1, the table's D call, lacks a check against the DNA. TRBV12-2 is annotated as a pseudogene. The CDR3 sequence is CASLQPLQGDSYEQYF. The CDR3 DNA reads TGTGCAAGTCTCCAACCCCTACAGGGCGACTCCTACGAGCAGTACTTC.